These 10 T cell receptor beta chains were sequenced from one sample in a study of blood T cell repertoires in COVID-19. The protocol was immunoSEQ multiplex PCR, while the TCRdb copy is restricted to in-frame clones and leaves out a portion. The sample has around 160,000 clones, about 86% seen once; the top ten hold approximately 18%. The sequencing input was peripheral blood. Receptors were obtained from a woman aged 80 or over with acute or convalescent COVID-19.

This clone occurred once. The rearrangement joins TRBV19 to TRBJ2-7; TRBD2 aligns across 10 bases. Germline CDR1 and CDR2: LNHDA and SQIVND (reference sequence). The V gene end was trimmed by 6 bases and the J gene end by 2 bases; junction bases not matched to a gene: 4. The length of the CDR3 is 14 residues. The CDR3 here is CASRTSGKAYEQYF. The CDR3 DNA is TGTGCCAGTAGAACTAGCGGGAAGGCCTACGAGCAGTACTTC.

This clone was detected only once. The chain links TRBV11-2 to TRBJ2-3, with D perhaps matching TRBD1 (6 bases). From germline, CDR1 is SGHAT and CDR2 FQNNGV. The V and J ends lost 5 bases and 6 bases respectively, with 21 bases between them. This CDR3 has 16 amino acids. The CDR3 DNA reads TGTGCCAGCAGCGTACGGGACACCCAATGGACGGATACGCAGTATTTT. This codes for CASSVRDTQWTDTQYF.

CDR3 DNA sequence: TGTGCCAGCAGCTTCGCCACCGGGACTAGCGGGAGGGCCGGCTCCTACGAGCAGTACTTC. It encodes CASSFATGTSGRAGSYEQYF. V gene TRBV7-6 combines with J gene TRBJ2-7; 16 bases are shared with TRBD2. The CDR3 length is 20 residues. V shed 3 bases, J shed 0 bases, and the junction held 11 bases outside the gene matches. Germline lookup yields CDR1 SGHVS and CDR2 FNYEAQ.

The gene calls are TRBV4-3 and TRBJ2-7; 9 bases align to TRBD2. The CDR3 covers 18 residues. Germline values: CDR1 LGHNA, CDR2 YSLEER. J was trimmed by 6 bases and V by 0 bases; bases with no gene match: 15. The CDR3 here is CASSQELASGALASEQYF. In DNA form, the CDR3 reads TGCGCCAGCAGCCAAGAATTGGCTAGCGGGGCCCTAGCCTCCGAGCAGTACTTC.

This chain uses TRBV5-4 with TRBJ2-1, with 8 nucleotides matching TRBD1. There are 14 residues in the CDR3. CDR1 and CDR2 (germline): SGHNT, YYREEE (reference sequence). With 4 bases clipped from V and 3 bases from J, the junction kept 3 bases outside the gene matches. The CDR3 sequence: CASSTGTGYNEQFF. In DNA form, the CDR3 reads TGTGCCAGCAGCACCGGGACAGGCTACAATGAGCAGTTCTTC.

The rearrangement uses TRBV5-1 and TRBJ2-1, with TRBD2 matching 8 bases. CDR1 is SGHRS and CDR2 is YFSETQ in the germline V gene. V gave up 2 bases and J gave up 6 bases; unmatched junction bases: 4. The CDR3 has 14 residues. The DNA of the CDR3 is TGCGCCAGCAGCTTCACGGCGGGGGGCAATGAGCAGTTCTTC. Its translation: CASSFTAGGNEQFF.

This chain uses TRBV19 with TRBJ1-1; D gene ambiguous. CDR1 LNHDA and CDR2 SQIVND come from the germline V gene (reference sequence). The CDR3 is 14 residues long. Trimming removed 3 bases at V and 0 bases at J, with 8 bases between. The CDR3 sequence: CASSIQVMNTEAFF. The DNA of the CDR3 is TGTGCCAGTAGTATCCAGGTCATGAACACTGAAGCTTTCTTT.

The V call is TRBV2, the J call TRBJ2-1; 11 nucleotides agree with TRBD2. J gave up 3 bases and V 7 bases, and 5 bases lay outside the gene matches. CDR1 is SNHLY, CDR2 FYNNEI, per germline. CDR3 size: 15 residues. The chain's CDR3 is CASKKTSGDYNEQFF. The CDR3 coding sequence is TGTGCCAGCAAAAAGACTAGCGGGGACTACAATGAGCAGTTCTTC. Complete variable domain (other parts from reference TRBV2 and TRBJ2-1): EPEVTQTPSHQVTQMGQEVILRCVPISNHLYFYWYRQILGQKVEFLVSFYNNEISEKSEIFDDQFSVERPDGSNFTLKIRSTKLEDSAMYFCASKKTSGDYNEQFFGPGTRLTVL.

This chain links TRBV2 with TRBJ2-3; D is undetermined. CDR3 length equals 14 residues. Germline V gives CDR1 SNHLY, CDR2 FYNNEI. Trimming stripped 2 bases from V and 4 bases from J, with 10 bases between. The CDR3 spells CASSEFSPPDTQYF. Here the CDR3 DNA reads TGTGCCAGCAGTGAATTTAGCCCGCCAGATACGCAGTATTTT.

The CDR3 is CASSYTRTGQWGVTEAFF. The CDR3, as DNA: TGTGCCAGCAGTTACACCCGGACAGGCCAATGGGGGGTGACTGAAGCTTTCTTT. The V call is TRBV6-2 or TRBV6-3, the J call TRBJ1-1, with TRBD1 matching 7 bases. Trimming removed 2 bases from V and 5 bases from J; junction bases left unmatched: 17. This CDR3 is 18 amino acids long. CDR1 MNHEY and CDR2 SVGEGT come from the germline V gene.